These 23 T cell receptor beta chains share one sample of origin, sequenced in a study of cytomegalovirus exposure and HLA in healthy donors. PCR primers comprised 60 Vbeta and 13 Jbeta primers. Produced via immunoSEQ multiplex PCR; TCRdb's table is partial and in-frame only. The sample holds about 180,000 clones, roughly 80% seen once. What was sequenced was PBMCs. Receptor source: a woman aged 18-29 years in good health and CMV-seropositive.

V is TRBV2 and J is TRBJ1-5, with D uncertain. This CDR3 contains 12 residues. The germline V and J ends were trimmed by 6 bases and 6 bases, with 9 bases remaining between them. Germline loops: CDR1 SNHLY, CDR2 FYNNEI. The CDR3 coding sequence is TGTGCCAGCAGCGCGGGAGGTCAGCCCCAGCATTTT. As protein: CASSAGGQPQHF.

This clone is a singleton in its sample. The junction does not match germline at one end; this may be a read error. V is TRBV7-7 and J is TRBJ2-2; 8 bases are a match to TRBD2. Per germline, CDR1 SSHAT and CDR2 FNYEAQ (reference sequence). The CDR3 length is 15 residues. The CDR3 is CASSLGRGDTGELFF. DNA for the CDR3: TGTGCTAGCAGCTTGGGGCGGGGGGACACCGGGGAGCTGTTTTTT.

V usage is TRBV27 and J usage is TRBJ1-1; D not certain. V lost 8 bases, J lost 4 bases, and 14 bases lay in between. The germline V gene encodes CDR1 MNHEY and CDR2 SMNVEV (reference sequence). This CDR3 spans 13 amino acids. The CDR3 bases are TGTGCCAGCTGTTCTGCAGGTCGCACTGAAGCTTTCTTT. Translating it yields CASCSAGRTEAFF.

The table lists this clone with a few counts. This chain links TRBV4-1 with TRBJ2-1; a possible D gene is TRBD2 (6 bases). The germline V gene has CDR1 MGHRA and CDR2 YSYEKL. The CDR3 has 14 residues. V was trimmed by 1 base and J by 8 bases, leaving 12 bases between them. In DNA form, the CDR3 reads TGCGCCAGCAGCCAAGGGTGGAGGGAGTATGAGCAGTTCTTC. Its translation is CASSQGWREYEQFF.

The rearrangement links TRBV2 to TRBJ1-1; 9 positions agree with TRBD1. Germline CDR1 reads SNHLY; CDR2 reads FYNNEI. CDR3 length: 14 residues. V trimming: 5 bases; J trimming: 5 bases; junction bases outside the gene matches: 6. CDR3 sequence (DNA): TGTGCCAGCAGTTCAACAGGGGGCGAGACTGAAGCTTTCTTT. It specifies CASSSTGGETEAFF. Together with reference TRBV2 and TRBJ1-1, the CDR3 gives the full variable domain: EPEVTQTPSHQVTQMGQEVILRCVPISNHLYFYWYRQILGQKVEFLVSFYNNEISEKSEIFDDQFSVERPDGSNFTLKIRSTKLEDSAMYFCASSSTGGETEAFFGQGTRLTVV.

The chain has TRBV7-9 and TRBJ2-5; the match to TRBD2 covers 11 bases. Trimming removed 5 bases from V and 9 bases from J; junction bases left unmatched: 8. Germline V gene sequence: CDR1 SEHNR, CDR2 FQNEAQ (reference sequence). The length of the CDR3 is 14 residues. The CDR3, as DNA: TGTGCCAGCAGCCTAGGACTAGCGGGCAGGGCCCAGTACTTC. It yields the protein CASSLGLAGRAQYF.

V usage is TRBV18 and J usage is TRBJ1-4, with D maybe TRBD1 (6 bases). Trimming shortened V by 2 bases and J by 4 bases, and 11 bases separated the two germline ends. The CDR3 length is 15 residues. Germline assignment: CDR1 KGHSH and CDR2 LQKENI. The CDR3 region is CASSPTGKGNEKLFF. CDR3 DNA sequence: TGTGCCAGCTCACCAACAGGGAAGGGTAATGAAAAACTGTTTTTT.

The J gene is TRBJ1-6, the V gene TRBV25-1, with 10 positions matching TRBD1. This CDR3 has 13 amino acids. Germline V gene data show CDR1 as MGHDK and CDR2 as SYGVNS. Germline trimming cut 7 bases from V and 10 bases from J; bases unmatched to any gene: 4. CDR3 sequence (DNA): TGTGCCAGCACCGGGACAGGGGCCTCACCCCTCCACTTT. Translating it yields CASTGTGASPLHF.

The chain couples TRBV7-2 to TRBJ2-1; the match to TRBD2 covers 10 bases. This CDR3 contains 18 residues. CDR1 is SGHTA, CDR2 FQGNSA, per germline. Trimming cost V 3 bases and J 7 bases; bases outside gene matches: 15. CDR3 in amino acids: CASSFGAQKAGGPNEQFF. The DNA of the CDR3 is TGTGCCAGCAGCTTTGGCGCCCAGAAAGCGGGGGGGCCAAATGAGCAGTTCTTC.

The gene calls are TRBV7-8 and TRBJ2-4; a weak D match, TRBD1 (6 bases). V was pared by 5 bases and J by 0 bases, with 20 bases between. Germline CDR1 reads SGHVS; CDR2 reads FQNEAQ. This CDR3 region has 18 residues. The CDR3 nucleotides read TGTGCCAGCAGCACCCCGGGACACTTGAAAGTAGCCAAAAACATTCAGTACTTC. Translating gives CASSTPGHLKVAKNIQYF.

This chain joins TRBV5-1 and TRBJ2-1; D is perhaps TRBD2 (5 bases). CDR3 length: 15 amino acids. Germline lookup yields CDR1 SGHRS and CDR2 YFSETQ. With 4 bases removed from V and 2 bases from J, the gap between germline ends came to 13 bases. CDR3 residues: CASSQGSEAYNEQFF. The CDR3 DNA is TGCGCCAGCAGCCAAGGGTCGGAGGCCTACAATGAGCAGTTCTTC.

In DNA, the CDR3 is TGTGCCAGCAGCCGCAGGGTCAGAGGCTACACCTTC. Amino acids: CASSRRVRGYTF. J is TRBJ1-2 and V is TRBV6-6, with D possibly TRBD1 on 5 matching bases. CDR1 MNHNY and CDR2 SVGAGI come from the germline V gene (reference sequence). This CDR3 is built from 12 residues. V lost 6 bases and J lost 8, with 13 bases in between.

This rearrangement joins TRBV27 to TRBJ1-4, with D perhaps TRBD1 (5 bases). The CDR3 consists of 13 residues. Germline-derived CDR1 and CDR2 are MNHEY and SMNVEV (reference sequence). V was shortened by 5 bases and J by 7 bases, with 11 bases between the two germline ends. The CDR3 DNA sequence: TGTGCCAGCAGTCCCGGACATCCTGAAAAACTGTTTTTT. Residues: CASSPGHPEKLFF. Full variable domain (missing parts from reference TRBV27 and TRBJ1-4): EAQVTQNPRYLITVTGKKLTVTCSQNMNHEYMSWYRQDPGLGLRQIYYSMNVEVTDKGDVPEGYKVSRKEKRNFPLILESPSPNQTSLYFCASSPGHPEKLFFGSGTQLSVL.

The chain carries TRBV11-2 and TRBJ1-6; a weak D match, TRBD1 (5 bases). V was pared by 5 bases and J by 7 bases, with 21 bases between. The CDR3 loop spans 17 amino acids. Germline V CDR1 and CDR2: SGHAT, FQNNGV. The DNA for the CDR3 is TGTGCCAGCAGCCCCCGGTCGGGGCCAAGCGGGAATTCACCCCTCCACTTT. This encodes CASSPRSGPSGNSPLHF.

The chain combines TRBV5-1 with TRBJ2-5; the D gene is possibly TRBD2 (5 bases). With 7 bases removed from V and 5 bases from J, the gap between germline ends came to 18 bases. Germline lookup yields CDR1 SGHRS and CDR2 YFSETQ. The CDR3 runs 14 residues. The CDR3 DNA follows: TGCGCCAGCCGCATCTCAAGCAGGAGGGAGACCCAGTACTTC. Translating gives CASRISSRRETQYF.

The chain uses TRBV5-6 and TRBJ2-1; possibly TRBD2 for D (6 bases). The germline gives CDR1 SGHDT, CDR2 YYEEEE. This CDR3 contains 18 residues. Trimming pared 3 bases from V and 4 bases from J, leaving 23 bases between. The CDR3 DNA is TGTGCCAGCAGCTCGGGCCCAACTAGCCCGACGCCTTACAATGAGCAGTTCTTC. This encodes CASSSGPTSPTPYNEQFF.

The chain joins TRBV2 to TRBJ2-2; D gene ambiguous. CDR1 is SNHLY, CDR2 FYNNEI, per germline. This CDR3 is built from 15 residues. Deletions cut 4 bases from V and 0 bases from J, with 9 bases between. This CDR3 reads CASSASPSNTGELFF. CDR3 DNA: TGTGCCAGCAGTGCTTCCCCCTCGAACACCGGGGAGCTGTTTTTT. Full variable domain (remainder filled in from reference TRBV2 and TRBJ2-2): EPEVTQTPSHQVTQMGQEVILRCVPISNHLYFYWYRQILGQKVEFLVSFYNNEISEKSEIFDDQFSVERPDGSNFTLKIRSTKLEDSAMYFCASSASPSNTGELFFGEGSRLTVL.

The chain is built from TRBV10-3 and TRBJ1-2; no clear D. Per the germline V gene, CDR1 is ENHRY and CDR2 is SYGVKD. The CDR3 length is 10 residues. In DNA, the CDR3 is TGTGCGGTAGAGCCTTATGGCTACACCTTC. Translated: CAVEPYGYTF.

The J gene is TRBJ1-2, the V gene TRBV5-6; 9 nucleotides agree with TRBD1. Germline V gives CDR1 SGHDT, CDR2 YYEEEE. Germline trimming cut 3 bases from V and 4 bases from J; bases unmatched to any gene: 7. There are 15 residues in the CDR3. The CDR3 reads CASSWGTGRTYGYTF. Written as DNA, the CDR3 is TGTGCCAGCAGCTGGGGGACAGGGCGGACCTATGGCTACACCTTC.

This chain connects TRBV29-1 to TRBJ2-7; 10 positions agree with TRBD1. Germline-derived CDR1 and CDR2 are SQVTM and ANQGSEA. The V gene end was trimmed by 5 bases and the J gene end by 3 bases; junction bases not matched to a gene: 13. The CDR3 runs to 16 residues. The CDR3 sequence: CSVYITPGQGFYEQYF. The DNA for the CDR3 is TGCAGCGTTTACATTACTCCGGGACAGGGGTTCTACGAGCAGTACTTC.

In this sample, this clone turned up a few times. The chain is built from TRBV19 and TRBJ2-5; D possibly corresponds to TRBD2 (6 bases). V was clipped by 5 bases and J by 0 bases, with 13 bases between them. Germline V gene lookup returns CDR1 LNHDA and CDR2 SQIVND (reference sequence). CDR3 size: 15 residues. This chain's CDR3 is CASSAAGRHQETQYF. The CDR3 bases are TGTGCCAGTAGTGCGGCGGGGAGACACCAAGAGACCCAGTACTTC.

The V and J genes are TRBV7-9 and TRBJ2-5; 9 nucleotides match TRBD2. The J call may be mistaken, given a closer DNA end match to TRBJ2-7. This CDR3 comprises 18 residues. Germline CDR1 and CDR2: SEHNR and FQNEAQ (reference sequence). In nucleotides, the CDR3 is TGTGCCAGCAGCTTAGCGCGGGGACTAGCAGGATCTACCTACGAGCAGTACTTC. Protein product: CASSLARGLAGSTYEQYF.

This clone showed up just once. In DNA form, the CDR3 reads TGTGCCAGCAGCTTAATACGTGCCCTAACCTACAATGAGCAGTTCTTC. Amino acids: CASSLIRALTYNEQFF. This chain joins TRBV7-9 and TRBJ2-1, with D unresolved. The CDR3 is 16 residues long. V was trimmed by 2 bases and J by 2 bases, leaving 13 bases between them. Germline CDR1 is SEHNR and CDR2 is FQNEAQ (reference sequence).